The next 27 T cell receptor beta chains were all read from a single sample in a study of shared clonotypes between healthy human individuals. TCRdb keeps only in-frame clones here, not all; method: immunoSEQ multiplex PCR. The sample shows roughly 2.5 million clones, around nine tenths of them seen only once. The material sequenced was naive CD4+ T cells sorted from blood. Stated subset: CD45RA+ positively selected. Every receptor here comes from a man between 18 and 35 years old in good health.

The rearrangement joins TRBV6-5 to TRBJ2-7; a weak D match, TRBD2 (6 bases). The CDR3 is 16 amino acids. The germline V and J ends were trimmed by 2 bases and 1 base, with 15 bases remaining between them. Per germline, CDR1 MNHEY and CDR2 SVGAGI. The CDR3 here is CASSYGGVKRSYEQYF. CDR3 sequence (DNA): TGTGCCAGCAGTTACGGCGGGGTGAAGCGTTCCTACGAGCAGTACTTC.

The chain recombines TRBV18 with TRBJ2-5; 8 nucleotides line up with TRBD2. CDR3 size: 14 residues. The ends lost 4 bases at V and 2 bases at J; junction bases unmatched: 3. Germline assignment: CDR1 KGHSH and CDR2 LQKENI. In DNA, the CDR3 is TGTGCCAGCTCACTAGGGACTAGTCAAGAGACCCAGTACTTC. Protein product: CASSLGTSQETQYF.

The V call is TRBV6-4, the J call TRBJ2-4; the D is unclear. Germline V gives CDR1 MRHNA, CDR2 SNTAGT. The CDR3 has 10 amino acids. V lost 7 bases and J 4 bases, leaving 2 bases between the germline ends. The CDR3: CASNKNIQYF. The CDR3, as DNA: TGTGCCAGCAATAAAAACATTCAGTACTTC.

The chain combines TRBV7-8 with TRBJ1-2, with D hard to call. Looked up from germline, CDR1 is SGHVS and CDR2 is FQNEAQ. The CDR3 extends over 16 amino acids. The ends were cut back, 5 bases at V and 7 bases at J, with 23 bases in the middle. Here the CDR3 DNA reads TGTGCCAGCAGCCCACGGGCGGACCCCACACGCTCTGGCTACACCTTC. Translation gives CASSPRADPTRSGYTF.

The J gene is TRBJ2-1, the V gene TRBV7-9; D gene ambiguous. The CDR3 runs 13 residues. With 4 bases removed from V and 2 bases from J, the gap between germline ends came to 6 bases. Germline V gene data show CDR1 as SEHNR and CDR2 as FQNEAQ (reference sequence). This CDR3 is CASSSQPYNEQFF. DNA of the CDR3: TGTGCCAGCAGCTCTCAACCCTACAATGAGCAGTTCTTC.

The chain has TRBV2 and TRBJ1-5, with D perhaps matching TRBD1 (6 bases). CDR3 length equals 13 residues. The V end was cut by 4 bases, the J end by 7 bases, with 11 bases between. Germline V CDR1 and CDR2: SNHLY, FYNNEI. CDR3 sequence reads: CASSGDGTQPQHF. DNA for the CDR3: TGTGCCAGCAGTGGTGACGGGACACAGCCCCAGCATTTT.

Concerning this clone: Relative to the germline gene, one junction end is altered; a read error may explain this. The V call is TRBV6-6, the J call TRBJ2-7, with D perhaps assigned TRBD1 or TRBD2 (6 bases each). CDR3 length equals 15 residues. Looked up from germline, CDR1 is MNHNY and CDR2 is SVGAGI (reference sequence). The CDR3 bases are TGTACCAGTCGGGACGGAGGGGGAAGCTCCTACGAGCAGTACTTC. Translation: CTSRDGGGSSYEQYF.

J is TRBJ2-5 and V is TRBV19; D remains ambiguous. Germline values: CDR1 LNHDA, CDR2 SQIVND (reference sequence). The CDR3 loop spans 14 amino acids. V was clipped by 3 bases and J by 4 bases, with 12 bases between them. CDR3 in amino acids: CASSISPTLETQYF. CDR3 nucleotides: TGTGCCAGTAGTATCTCGCCGACACTAGAGACCCAGTACTTC.

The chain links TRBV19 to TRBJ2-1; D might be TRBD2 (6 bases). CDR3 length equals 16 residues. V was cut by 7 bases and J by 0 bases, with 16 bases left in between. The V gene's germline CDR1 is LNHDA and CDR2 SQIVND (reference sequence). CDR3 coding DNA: TGTGCCAGTATCCCCCGGGGAGCGGGCTCCTACAATGAGCAGTTCTTC. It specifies CASIPRGAGSYNEQFF.

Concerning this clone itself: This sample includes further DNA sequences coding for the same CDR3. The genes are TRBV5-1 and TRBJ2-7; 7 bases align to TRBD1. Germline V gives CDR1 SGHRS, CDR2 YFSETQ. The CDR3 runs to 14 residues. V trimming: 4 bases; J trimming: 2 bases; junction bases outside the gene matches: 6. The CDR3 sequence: CASSLRTGPYEQYF. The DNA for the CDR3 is TGCGCCAGCAGCCTAAGGACAGGACCCTACGAGCAGTACTTC.

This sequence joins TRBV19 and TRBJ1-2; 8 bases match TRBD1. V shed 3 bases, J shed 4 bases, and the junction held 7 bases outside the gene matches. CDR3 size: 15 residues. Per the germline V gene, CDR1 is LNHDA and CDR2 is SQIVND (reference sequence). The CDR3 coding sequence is TGTGCCAGTAGTATGAAGGACAGGGCTGGCTATGGCTACACCTTC. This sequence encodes CASSMKDRAGYGYTF.

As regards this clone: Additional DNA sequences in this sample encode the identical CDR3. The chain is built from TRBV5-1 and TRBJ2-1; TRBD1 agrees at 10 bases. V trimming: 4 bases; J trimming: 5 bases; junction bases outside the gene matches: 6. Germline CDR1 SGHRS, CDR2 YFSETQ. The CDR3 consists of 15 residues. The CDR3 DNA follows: TGCGCCAGCAGCCTCCGGACAGGGGGTCACAATGAGCAGTTCTTC. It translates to CASSLRTGGHNEQFF.

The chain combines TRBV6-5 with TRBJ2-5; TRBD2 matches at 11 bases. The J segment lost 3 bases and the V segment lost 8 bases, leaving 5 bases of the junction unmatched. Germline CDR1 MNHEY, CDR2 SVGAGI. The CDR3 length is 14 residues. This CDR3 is CASQSSGREETQYF. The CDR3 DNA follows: TGTGCCAGCCAAAGTAGCGGGAGGGAAGAGACCCAGTACTTC.

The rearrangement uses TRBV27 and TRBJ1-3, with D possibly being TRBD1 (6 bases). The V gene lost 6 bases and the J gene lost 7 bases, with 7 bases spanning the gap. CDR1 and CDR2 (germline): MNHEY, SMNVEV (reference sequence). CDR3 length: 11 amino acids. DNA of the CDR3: TGTGCCAGCAGCCAGGGGAACACCATATATTTT. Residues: CASSQGNTIYF.

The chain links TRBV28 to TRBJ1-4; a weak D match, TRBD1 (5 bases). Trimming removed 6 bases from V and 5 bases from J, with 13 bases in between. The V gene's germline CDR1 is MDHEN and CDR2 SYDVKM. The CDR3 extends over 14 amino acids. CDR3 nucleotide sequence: TGTGCCAGCAGCCTCACAGGAATGAATGAAAAACTGTTTTTT. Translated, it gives CASSLTGMNEKLFF.

The CDR3 DNA sequence: TGTGCTAGTGGTTTGTCCCAGGGGGGAGCCTACAATGAGCAGTTCTTC. Protein sequence: CASGLSQGGAYNEQFF. The chain links TRBV12-5 to TRBJ2-1; tentatively, D is TRBD1 (7 bases). CDR1 LGHNT and CDR2 FRNRAP come from the germline V gene. CDR3 length equals 16 residues. Between the trimmed V and J ends, which lost 2 bases and 2 bases, there was a span of 13 bases.

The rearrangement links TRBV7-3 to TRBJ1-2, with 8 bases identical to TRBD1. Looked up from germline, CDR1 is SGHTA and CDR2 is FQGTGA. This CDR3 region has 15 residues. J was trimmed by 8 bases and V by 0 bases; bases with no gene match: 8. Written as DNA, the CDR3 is TGTGCCAGCAGCTTAACTAGCCAGGGGGCTGAAGGCTACACCTTC. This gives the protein CASSLTSQGAEGYTF.

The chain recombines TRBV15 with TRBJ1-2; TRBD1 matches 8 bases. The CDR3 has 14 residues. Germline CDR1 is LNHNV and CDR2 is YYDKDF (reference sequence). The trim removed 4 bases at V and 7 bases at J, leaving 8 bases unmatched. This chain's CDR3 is CATSTDRGVGGYTF. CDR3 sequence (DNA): TGTGCCACCAGCACAGACAGGGGAGTTGGTGGCTACACCTTC.

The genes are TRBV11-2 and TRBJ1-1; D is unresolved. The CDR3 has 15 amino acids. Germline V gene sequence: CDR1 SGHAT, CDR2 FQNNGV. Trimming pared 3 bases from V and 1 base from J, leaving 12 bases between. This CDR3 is CASSFSDSPNTEAFF. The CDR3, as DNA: TGTGCCAGCAGCTTTTCAGACTCCCCGAACACTGAAGCTTTCTTT. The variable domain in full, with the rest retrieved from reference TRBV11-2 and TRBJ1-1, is EAGVAQSPRYKIIEKRQSVAFWCNPISGHATLYWYQQILGQGPKLLIQFQNNGVVDDSQLPKDRFSAERLKGVDSTLKIQPAKLEDSAVYLCASSFSDSPNTEAFFGQGTRLTVV.

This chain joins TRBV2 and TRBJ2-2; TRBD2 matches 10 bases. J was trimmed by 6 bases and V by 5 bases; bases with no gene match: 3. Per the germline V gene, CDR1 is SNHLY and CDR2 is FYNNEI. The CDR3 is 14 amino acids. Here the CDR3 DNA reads TGTGCCAGCAGTCCCAGCGGGGGGGCCGGGGAGCTGTTTTTT. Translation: CASSPSGGAGELFF. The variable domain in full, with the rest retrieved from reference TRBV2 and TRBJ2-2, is EPEVTQTPSHQVTQMGQEVILRCVPISNHLYFYWYRQILGQKVEFLVSFYNNEISEKSEIFDDQFSVERPDGSNFTLKIRSTKLEDSAMYFCASSPSGGAGELFFGEGSRLTVL.

The CDR3 DNA sequence: TGTGCCAGCAGCAGGACCTTTAGATTGAACACTGAAGCTTTCTTT. As protein: CASSRTFRLNTEAFF. This sequence joins TRBV2 and TRBJ1-1; D gene uncertain. The ends were cut back, 6 bases at V and 0 bases at J, with 14 bases in the middle. This CDR3 has 15 residues. The germline V gene encodes CDR1 SNHLY and CDR2 FYNNEI.

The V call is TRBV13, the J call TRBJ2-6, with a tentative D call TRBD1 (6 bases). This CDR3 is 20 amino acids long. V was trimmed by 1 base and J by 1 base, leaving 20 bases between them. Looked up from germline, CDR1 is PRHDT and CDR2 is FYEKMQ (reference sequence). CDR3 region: CASSLVDFLARGSGANVLTF. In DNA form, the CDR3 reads TGTGCCAGCAGCTTAGTGGACTTCTTGGCCAGGGGATCTGGGGCCAACGTCCTGACTTTC.

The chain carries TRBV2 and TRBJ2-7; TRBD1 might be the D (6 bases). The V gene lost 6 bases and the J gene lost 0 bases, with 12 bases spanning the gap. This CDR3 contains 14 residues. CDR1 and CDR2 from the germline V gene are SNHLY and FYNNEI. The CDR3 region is CASRFRGSSYEQYF. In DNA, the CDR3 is TGTGCCAGCAGATTCAGGGGCTCCTCCTACGAGCAGTACTTC.

CDR3 residues: CASSRPGNTIYF. The CDR3 region has the DNA TGTGCCAGCAGTCGACCTGGAAACACCATATATTTT. V usage is TRBV5-4 and J usage is TRBJ1-3; D uncertain. In germline, CDR1 is SGHNT, CDR2 YYREEE (reference sequence). The V end was cut by 5 bases, the J end by 2 bases, with 5 bases between. The CDR3 sequence is 12 residues long.

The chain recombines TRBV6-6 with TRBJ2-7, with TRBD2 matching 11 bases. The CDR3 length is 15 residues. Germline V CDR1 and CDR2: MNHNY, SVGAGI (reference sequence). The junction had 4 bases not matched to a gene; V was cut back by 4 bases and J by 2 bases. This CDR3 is CASSSSGGSTYEQYF. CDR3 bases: TGTGCCAGCAGTTCTAGCGGGGGGTCTACCTACGAGCAGTACTTC.

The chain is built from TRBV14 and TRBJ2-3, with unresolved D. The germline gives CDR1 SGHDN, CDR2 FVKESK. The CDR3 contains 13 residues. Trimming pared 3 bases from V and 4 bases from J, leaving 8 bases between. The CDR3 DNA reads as TGTGCCAGCAGCCAGGGTGCGGCAGATACGCAGTATTTT. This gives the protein CASSQGAADTQYF. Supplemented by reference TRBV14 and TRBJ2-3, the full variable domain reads EAGVTQFPSHSVIEKGQTVTLRCDPISGHDNLYWYRRVMGKEIKFLLHFVKESKQDESGMPNNRFLAERTGGTYSTLKVQPAELEDSGVYFCASSQGAADTQYFGPGTRLTVL.

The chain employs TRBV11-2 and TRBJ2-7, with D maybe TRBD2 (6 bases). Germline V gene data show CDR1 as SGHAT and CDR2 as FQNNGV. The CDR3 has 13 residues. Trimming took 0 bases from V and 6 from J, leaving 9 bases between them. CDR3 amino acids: CASSLDWRGEQYF. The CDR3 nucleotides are TGTGCCAGCAGCTTAGACTGGAGGGGCGAGCAGTACTTC.